The rows below give T cell receptor beta chains drawn from one sample of a study of T-cell reconstitution after alpha-beta-depleted transplantation in children. Each CDR3 protein gets one entry after TCRdb re-called the PCR reads with MiXCR. The sample has about 500,000 distinct CDR3 sequences, about 33% seen once. The sample here was PBMCs from the stem cell graft donor, taken from the stem cell graft. Receptor source: a human donor who donated a stem cell graft to a child with aplastic anemia. Both conserved end residues are part of each CDR3. A D gene is named only where the DNA matches it firmly. Only some rows state a clone size, as once, few, many or a class for expanded clones.

NA,NA,TRBJ1-4,TRBV7-9,CASSAEASATNEKLFF,TGTGCCAGCAGCGCTGAGGCGAGTGCAACTAATGAAAAACTGTTTTTT
NA,TRBD2,TRBJ2-5,TRBV7-9,CASSLVREGPQETQYF,TGTGCCAGCAGCTTAGTTCGGGAGGGCCCACAAGAGACCCAGTACTTC
few,NA,TRBJ2-3,TRBV5-1,CASSLGDRSTDTQYF,TGCGCCAGCAGCTTGGGAGACAGGAGCACAGATACGCAGTATTTT
few,NA,TRBJ1-1,TRBV6-5,CASSYRNRKTEAFF,TGTGCCAGCAGTTATCGTAACAGGAAGACTGAAGCTTTCTTT
NA,NA,TRBJ2-6,TRBV20-1,CSARDPGSGANVLTF,TGCAGTGCTAGAGATCCAGGGTCCGGGGCCAACGTCCTGACTTTC
few,NA,TRBJ2-3,TRBV20-1,CSPASGVSTDTQYF,TGCAGTCCCGCCTCGGGAGTTAGCACAGATACGCAGTATTTT
NA,NA,TRBJ2-1,TRBV12-3/TRBV12-4,CASSFPDPVRSYNEQFF,TGTGCCAGCAGTTTTCCCGATCCCGTGCGCTCCTACAATGAGCAGTTCTTC
few,TRBD2,TRBJ2-1,TRBV5-1,CASSIQLAGGGSEQFF,TGCGCCAGCAGCATTCAACTAGCGGGAGGGGGGAGCGAGCAGTTCTTC
few,TRBD1,TRBJ1-5,TRBV7-9,CASSKGQENQPQHF,TGTGCCAGCAGCAAGGGACAGGAGAATCAGCCCCAGCATTTT
NA,NA,TRBJ2-3,TRBV12-3/TRBV12-4,CASSFSYTQYF,TGTGCCAGCAGTTTCTCTTATACGCAGTATTTT
few,TRBD1,TRBJ2-3,TRBV15,CATTPLVTGVEWGTDTQYF,TGTGCCACCACCCCCCTGGTGACAGGGGTAGAGTGGGGCACAGATACGCAGTATTTT
NA,NA,TRBJ2-7,TRBV20-1,CSARPTVAQITYEQYF,TGCAGTGCTCGACCGACAGTAGCGCAAATAACCTACGAGCAGTACTTC
few,NA,TRBJ1-1,TRBV12-3/TRBV12-4,CASSPLQGNTEAFF,TGTGCCAGCAGTCCGCTACAGGGGAACACTGAAGCTTTCTTT
NA,TRBD2,TRBJ2-1,TRBV3-1,CASRRLADDNEQFF,TGTGCCAGCAGACGACTAGCGGACGACAATGAGCAGTTCTTC
NA,NA,TRBJ1-4,TRBV9,CASSALGVSLGEKLFF,TGTGCCAGCAGCGCCTTAGGAGTCTCGCTGGGAGAAAAACTGTTTTTT
NA,TRBD1,TRBJ2-2,TRBV7-2,CASSLEGTANTGELFF,TGTGCCAGCAGCTTAGAAGGGACAGCGAACACCGGGGAGCTGTTTTTT
NA,NA,TRBJ2-2,TRBV20-1,CSARGFSTGELFF,TGCAGTGCTAGAGGGTTTTCCACCGGGGAGCTGTTTTTT
NA,NA,TRBJ1-4,TRBV12-3/TRBV12-4,CASSLRGITTNGKLFF,TGTGCCAGCAGTTTGAGGGGAATAACGACTAATGGAAAACTGTTTTTT
few,NA,TRBJ2-1,TRBV11-2,CASSRSTALRSSYNEQFF,TGTGCCAGCAGCCGTTCGACGGCCCTCAGGAGCTCCTACAATGAGCAGTTCTTC
NA,NA,TRBJ2-1,TRBV12-3/TRBV12-4,CASSLRALRGNEQFF,TGTGCCAGCAGTTTAAGAGCCCTAAGGGGAAATGAGCAGTTCTTC
NA,NA,TRBJ1-1,TRBV12-3/TRBV12-4,CASSSAGGRDTEAFF,TGTGCCAGCAGTTCTGCGGGGGGCAGGGACACTGAAGCTTTCTTT
NA,NA,TRBJ1-1,TRBV3-1,CASSQDGTAEAFF,TGTGCCAGCAGCCAAGATGGGACGGCTGAAGCTTTCTTT
NA,TRBD1,TRBJ1-1,TRBV20-1,CSARDTLGGQGSEAFF,TGCAGTGCTAGAGATACTTTGGGGGGACAGGGCTCTGAAGCTTTCTTT
NA,TRBD1,TRBJ2-1,TRBV9,CASSVGPTPTGANEQFF,TGTGCCAGCAGCGTAGGTCCCACCCCAACAGGGGCCAATGAGCAGTTCTTC
few,TRBD2,TRBJ2-2,TRBV6-1,CASRQAGGGTGELFF,TGTGCCAGCAGACAAGCGGGAGGGGGCACCGGGGAGCTGTTTTTT
NA,NA,TRBJ2-5,TRBV4-2,CASSQDMETGLQTQYF,TGTGCCAGCAGCCAAGATATGGAGACGGGGTTACAGACCCAGTACTTC
many,NA,TRBJ2-5,TRBV24-1,CATSDLGEGQAAKTQYF,TGTGCCACCAGTGATTTGGGTGAGGGCCAGGCGGCGAAGACCCAGTACTTC
NA,TRBD1,TRBJ1-1,TRBV7-7,CASSLFSGQKNTEAFF,TGTGCCAGCAGCTTATTTTCGGGACAGAAGAACACTGAAGCTTTCTTT
NA,NA,TRBJ1-3,TRBV6-5,CASSYKGGNTIYF,TGTGCCAGCAGTTATAAGGGTGGAAACACCATATATTTT
few,TRBD1,TRBJ2-1,TRBV6-5,CASSYDRGMDNEQFF,TGTGCCAGCAGTTACGACAGGGGGATGGACAATGAGCAGTTCTTC
NA,TRBD2,TRBJ2-1,TRBV24-1,CATSDSSGSPYNEQFF,TGTGCCACCAGTGATTCTAGCGGGAGCCCCTACAATGAGCAGTTCTTC
few,NA,TRBJ2-7,TRBV2,CASSGPYYEQYF,TGTGCCAGCAGCGGGCCCTACTACGAGCAGTACTTC
once,NA,TRBJ1-1,TRBV5-1,CASSPLRPGGNTEAFF,TGCGCCAGCAGCCCCTTGCGGCCGGGGGGGAACACTGAAGCTTTCTTT
NA,NA,TRBJ1-1,TRBV15,CATSREAGVDTEAFF,TGTGCCACCAGCAGAGAGGCAGGGGTCGACACTGAAGCTTTCTTT
NA,TRBD2,TRBJ2-3,TRBV4-3,CASSHGETSGTYTDTQYF,TGCGCCAGCAGCCACGGAGAGACTAGCGGGACCTACACAGATACGCAGTATTTT
NA,NA,TRBJ2-1,TRBV6-2/TRBV6-3,CASSYSVGGGRQFF,TGTGCCAGCAGTTACTCGGTGGGGGGCGGAAGGCAGTTCTTC
NA,NA,TRBJ1-4,TRBV25-1,CASSEWGPSGLTNEKLFF,TGTGCCAGCAGTGAATGGGGCCCATCAGGCCTAACTAATGAAAAACTGTTTTTT
many,NA,TRBJ2-1,TRBV20-1,CSATTQGLSHFF,TGCAGTGCTACAACACAAGGACTATCCCACTTCTTC
few,NA,TRBJ2-3,TRBV29-1,CSVEPVDTQYF,TGCAGCGTTGAACCTGTAGATACGCAGTATTTT
NA,TRBD2,TRBJ2-5,TRBV18,CASSSGTRETQYF,TGTGCCAGCTCCAGCGGGACGCGGGAGACCCAGTACTTC
NA,NA,TRBJ1-2,TRBV20-1,CSARDLGYYGYTF,TGCAGTGCTAGAGATCTGGGATACTATGGCTACACCTTC
NA,NA,TRBJ1-1,TRBV20-1,CSAQAGGRHTEAFF,TGCAGTGCACAAGCGGGCGGACGGCACACTGAAGCTTTCTTT
NA,TRBD1,TRBJ2-5,TRBV19,CASSMVLDRGRETQYF,TGTGCCAGTAGTATGGTTCTGGACAGGGGGCGAGAGACCCAGTACTTC
few,NA,TRBJ2-4,TRBV9,CASSRSRFGNIQYF,TGTGCCAGCAGCCGATCAAGATTTGGAAACATTCAGTACTTC
few,NA,TRBJ1-6,TRBV20-1,CSARPRGGLNSPLHF,TGCAGTGCTAGACCCAGGGGAGGCCTTAATTCACCCCTCCACTTT
NA,TRBD1,TRBJ1-2,TRBV6-2/TRBV6-3,CASSKGQVEDYGYTF,TGTGCCAGCAGTAAAGGACAGGTGGAGGACTATGGCTACACCTTC
few,NA,TRBJ2-4,TRBV6-5,CASSLSRGLDIQYF,TGTGCCAGCAGTTTGTCCAGGGGCCTGGACATTCAGTACTTC
NA,NA,TRBJ1-5,TRBV5-5,CASSLGFKGGQPQHF,TGTGCCAGCAGCTTGGGCTTTAAAGGGGGTCAGCCCCAGCATTTT
few,NA,TRBJ2-3,TRBV24-1,CATSAQGEGTDTQYF,TGTGCCACCAGTGCCCAGGGTGAGGGCACAGATACGCAGTATTTT
few,NA,TRBJ2-1,TRBV5-6,CASSLVGGVIDEQFF,TGTGCCAGCAGCTTGGTGGGGGGAGTTATCGATGAGCAGTTCTTC
few,NA,TRBJ2-6,TRBV20-1,CSAGRPVFSGANVLTF,TGCAGTGCTGGCCGGCCGGTCTTCTCTGGGGCCAACGTCCTGACTTTC
NA,NA,TRBJ2-3,TRBV7-2,CASSGSGATTDAQYF,TGTGCCAGCAGCGGGTCGGGAGCTACGACAGATGCGCAGTATTTT
NA,NA,TRBJ2-7,TRBV5-8,CASSFSGVEAYEQYF,TGTGCCAGCAGCTTTTCGGGGGTGGAGGCCTACGAGCAGTACTTC